This passage covers 23 T cell receptor beta chains from one sample sequenced in a study of shared clonotypes between healthy human individuals. Some clones are missing from TCRdb's copy, which holds only in-frame ones; the method was immunoSEQ multiplex PCR. The table has around 510,000 clones, roughly 72% seen once. Source material: PBMCs. Every receptor here comes from a woman aged 40 to 49 in good health. Some clones in this sample may be carry-over from other donors' samples.

This clone appeared a few times. The chain combines TRBV6-6 with TRBJ2-2, with unresolved D. The CDR3 is 12 amino acids. The V end was cut by 7 bases, the J end by 6 bases, with 9 bases between. Germline assignment: CDR1 MNHNY and CDR2 SVGAGI (reference sequence). DNA of the CDR3: TGTGCCAGCAAAGTGATTGCCGGGGAGCTGTTTTTT. This translates into CASKVIAGELFF.

CDR3 in DNA: TGTGCCAGTAGTGAGCAGGCGCTTGCAAACACTGAAGCTTTCTTT. Its protein product is CASSEQALANTEAFF. The chain couples TRBV19 to TRBJ1-1, with D unclear. From germline, CDR1 is LNHDA and CDR2 SQIVND (reference sequence). V dropped 5 bases and J dropped 2 bases, with 15 bases sitting between them. The CDR3 is 15 residues long.

The V and J genes are TRBV30 and TRBJ1-4; TRBD1 might be the D (5 bases). The ends were cut back, 3 bases at V and 7 bases at J, with 30 bases in the middle. The CDR3 totals 19 residues. Germline CDR1 reads GTSNPN; CDR2 reads SVGIG (reference sequence). The CDR3: CAWSVIYGAPTGGFEKLFF. The DNA of the CDR3 is TGTGCCTGGAGCGTCATTTATGGGGCCCCGACCGGAGGATTTGAAAAACTGTTTTTT.

The V and J genes are TRBV23-1 and TRBJ2-1; no definite D call. TRBV23-1 has ORF status, its function being uncertain. The CDR3 runs 17 residues. Trimming took 0 bases from V and 6 from J, leaving 18 bases between them. The CDR3 region is CASSQSTRQRWINEQFF. CDR3 sequence (DNA): TGCGCCAGCAGTCAATCAACCCGCCAGCGTTGGATCAATGAGCAGTTCTTC.

A few counts support this clone. The chain employs TRBV6-1 and TRBJ1-2, with 9 nucleotides matching TRBD1. CDR3 length: 15 residues. Germline CDR1 is MNHNS and CDR2 is SASEGT. Losses at the gene ends were 6 bases for V and 4 bases for J; bases not matched to a gene: 9. CDR3 protein: CASSLGTGSSYGYTF. CDR3 DNA sequence: TGTGCCAGCAGCCTAGGGACAGGGAGTAGCTATGGCTACACCTTC.

As for this clone: Other DNA sequences in the same sample also yield this CDR3. This chain connects TRBV30 to TRBJ1-5; D unresolved. The V gene lost 0 bases and the J gene lost 2 bases, with 8 bases spanning the gap. Germline values: CDR1 GTSNPN, CDR2 SVGIG (reference sequence). The CDR3 consists of 14 residues. The CDR3 sequence is CAWSVGGGNQPQHF. CDR3 DNA: TGTGCCTGGAGTGTAGGCGGCGGCAATCAGCCCCAGCATTTT.

As concerns this clone: The CDR3 does not end in the conserved phenylalanine or tryptophan, so this is likely a read error. The chain links TRBV6-5 to TRBJ1-1, with D tentatively TRBD1 (6 bases). Per germline, CDR1 MNHEY and CDR2 SVGAGI. The CDR3 is 16 amino acids. V was trimmed by 0 bases and J by 3 bases, leaving 14 bases between them. The CDR3 loop reads CASSYSLQGGDTEAFL. The DNA of the CDR3 is TGTGCCAGCAGTTACTCGCTACAGGGAGGGGACACTGAAGCTTTCCTT.

Here the CDR3 reads CASSLVLGTEAFF. For the CDR3, the DNA is TGTGCCAGCAGCTTGGTGCTGGGCACTGAAGCTTTCTTT. This chain uses TRBV5-8 with TRBJ1-1, with D unresolved. V lost 0 bases and J 4 bases, leaving 7 bases between the germline ends. CDR1 is SGHTS and CDR2 is YDEGEE in the germline V gene. The length of the CDR3 is 13 residues.

The chain employs TRBV6-1 and TRBJ2-5; no firm D call. The last part of the DNA fits TRBJ2-7 better; the J call may be wrong. The V gene's germline CDR1 is MNHNS and CDR2 SASEGT. This CDR3 is 11 amino acids long. The CDR3 region has the DNA TGTGCCAGCAGCATTTATTACGAGCAGTACTTC. It encodes CASSIYYEQYF.

The V call is TRBV18, the J call TRBJ2-3, with 9 positions matching TRBD2. Trimming at V came to 6 bases and at J to 4 bases, leaving 11 bases not matched to a gene. Germline CDR1 reads KGHSH; CDR2 reads LQKENI. The CDR3 has 16 amino acids. The CDR3 DNA is TGTGCCAGCTCGCTCGAGACTAGCGGCGGGGCAGATACGCAGTATTTT. Its protein product is CASSLETSGGADTQYF.

The J gene is TRBJ2-5, the V gene TRBV21-1; the table names TRBD2, a call not compared with the DNA. TRBV21-1 is deemed a pseudogene. This CDR3 region has 16 residues. In DNA, the CDR3 is TGTGCCAGCAGCAAAGGGGTAGCGGGAGACCAAGAGACCCAGTACTTC. The encoded protein is CASSKGVAGDQETQYF.

The chain is built from TRBV7-2 and TRBJ2-5; D is unresolved. The CDR3 consists of 13 residues. Per the germline V gene, CDR1 is SGHTA and CDR2 is FQGNSA. V lost 5 bases to trimming and J lost 5 bases, with 12 bases between them. The CDR3 nucleotides read TGTGCCAGCAGCCGCGGACGGCAGGAGACCCAGTACTTC. Amino acids: CASSRGRQETQYF.

The V call is TRBV5-1, the J call TRBJ2-1, with TRBD1 matching 8 bases. Germline values: CDR1 SGHRS, CDR2 YFSETQ. Losses at the gene ends were 0 bases for V and 4 bases for J; bases not matched to a gene: 3. There are 15 residues in the CDR3. CDR3 loop: CASSLGTGKYNEQFF. Here the CDR3 DNA reads TGCGCCAGCAGCTTGGGGACAGGGAAATACAATGAGCAGTTCTTC.

The gene calls are TRBV5-8 and TRBJ2-6; D is possibly TRBD1 (6 bases). Deletions cut 6 bases from V and 0 bases from J, with 13 bases between. This CDR3 comprises 16 residues. The germline V gene has CDR1 SGHTS and CDR2 YDEGEE. In DNA form, the CDR3 reads TGTGCCAGCACCGAGGGGGTTAGCTCTGGGGCCAACGTCCTGACTTTC. This translates into CASTEGVSSGANVLTF.

In this sample, this clone turned up once. The V gene is TRBV7-2, the J gene TRBJ2-3; 8 nucleotides agree with TRBD2. The CDR3 runs to 14 residues. The germline V gene has CDR1 SGHTA and CDR2 FQGNSA. Losses at the gene ends were 4 bases for V and 4 bases for J; bases not matched to a gene: 4. DNA for the CDR3: TGTGCCAGCAGCTCGGGACTAGTAGCAGATACGCAGTATTTT. This gives the protein CASSSGLVADTQYF.

The chain uses TRBV19 and TRBJ1-1, with a possible D match to TRBD1 (6 bases). V lost 6 bases and J lost 0, with 11 bases in between. The CDR3 totals 14 residues. Germline lookup yields CDR1 LNHDA and CDR2 SQIVND (reference sequence). The chain's CDR3 is CASSSDSLNTEAFF. CDR3 nucleotide sequence: TGTGCCAGTAGCTCGGACAGCTTGAACACTGAAGCTTTCTTT.

The chain uses TRBV14 and TRBJ1-2; maybe TRBD1 (5 bases). The CDR3 consists of 12 residues. V shed 4 bases and J shed 4 bases, with 7 bases lying between them. CDR1 is SGHDN, CDR2 FVKESK, per germline. Here the CDR3 DNA reads TGTGCCAGCAGCCGGGACGGCTATGGCTACACCTTC. Its translation: CASSRDGYGYTF.

V is TRBV19 and J is TRBJ1-4, with no clear D. There are 17 residues in the CDR3. Germline V CDR1 and CDR2: LNHDA, SQIVND (reference sequence). Trimming removed 1 base at V and 8 bases at J, with 20 bases between. Here the CDR3 reads CASSIVAAGQSREKLFF. Written as DNA, the CDR3 is TGTGCCAGTAGTATAGTCGCGGCGGGTCAAAGCCGGGAAAAACTGTTTTTT.

The chain has TRBV15 and TRBJ2-1; possibly TRBD2 for D (6 bases). CDR3 length: 13 residues. V shed 1 base and J shed 6 bases, with 7 bases lying between them. Germline loops: CDR1 LNHNV, CDR2 YYDKDF (reference sequence). In nucleotides, the CDR3 is TGTGCCACCAGCAGAGCGGGAGTCAATGAGCAGTTCTTC. Encoded protein: CATSRAGVNEQFF.

For the CDR3, the DNA is TGTGCCAACTCTGCGAGACTGGGGTGTGGCTACACCTTC. It specifies CANSARLGCGYTF. The genes are TRBV21-1 and TRBJ1-2. TRBV21-1 constitutes a pseudogene. The CDR3 is 13 amino acids.

Points on this clone: The same CDR3 is also encoded by other DNA sequences in this sample. The chain combines TRBV7-9 with TRBJ2-3, with 7 bases identical to TRBD2. The germline V gene encodes CDR1 SEHNR and CDR2 FQNEAQ (reference sequence). V dropped 5 bases and J dropped 4; count of bases not matched to a gene: 0. CDR3 length: 12 amino acids. CDR3 residues: CASSRGADTQYF. The CDR3 DNA sequence: TGTGCCAGCAGCCGGGGGGCAGATACGCAGTATTTT.

Points on this clone: This CDR3 is also generated by other DNA sequences in the sample. The chain joins TRBV19 to TRBJ1-1; 8 bases are shared with TRBD1. This CDR3 contains 14 residues. The ends lost 6 bases at V and 0 bases at J; junction bases unmatched: 3. The germline V gene has CDR1 LNHDA and CDR2 SQIVND (reference sequence). CDR3 coding DNA: TGTGCCAGTAGCCGACAGGGGATGAACACTGAAGCTTTCTTT. Its translation: CASSRQGMNTEAFF.

J is TRBJ2-2 and V is TRBV29-1; 10 bases fit TRBD1. Trimming cost V 4 bases and J 7 bases; bases outside gene matches: 6. The CDR3 has 14 amino acids. The germline V gene has CDR1 SQVTM and CDR2 ANQGSEA. The CDR3 loop is CSVAGTGASGELFF. The CDR3 DNA is TGCAGCGTTGCTGGGACAGGGGCCAGCGGGGAGCTGTTTTTT.